This T cell receptor (beta chain) was captured by sequencing in a study of shared clonotypes between healthy human individuals. Whole-study results and caveats: Shared clonotypes across all four donors exceeded non-shared ones in generation probability.

Assay: immunoSEQ multiplex PCR; the TCRdb copy retains only in-frame clones and omits some. This sample carries about 680,000 clones, about 78% of them seen once, and the ten largest clones take around 2%. The CDR3 extends over 15 amino acids. Per germline, CDR1 SGHDT and CDR2 YYEEEE. Trimming cost V 1 base and J 0 bases, with 9 bases left between them. In the case of this clone: Its antigen is as yet unknown.

J is TRBJ2-3 and V is TRBV5-6; the D is unclear. The receptor was derived from a woman in her twenties or thirties in good health. Sample: memory CD4+ T cells sorted from blood. This sample's subset: CD45RA-negative fraction. For the CDR3, the DNA is TGTGCCAGCAGCTTGTACCAAGAGAGCACAGATACGCAGTATTTT. It codes for CASSLYQESTDTQYF.